This T cell receptor beta chain was sequenced for a study of blood T cell repertoires in COVID-19. On the study more broadly: Some COVID-19 samples were acute and others convalescent; all came from the United States, Italy and Spain. T cells, B-cell-depleted T cells, or PBMCs supplied cDNA or gDNA.

Per the original methods: Amplification of reference gene primers was used by the study to estimate nucleated cell counts. Method: immunoSEQ multiplex PCR; TCRdb's copy keeps in-frame clones and lacks some. The DNA was the basis for D and trimming; V, J and clone size are from that table. The repertoire holds approximately 290,000 clones, approximately 85% seen once, with 3.5% to 5.5% in the top ten. Participants had their cohort set by participant-reported clinical history. The CDR3 is 14 amino acids. Trimming shortened V by 4 bases and J by 3 bases, and 13 bases separated the two germline ends. CDR1 is MNHEY and CDR2 is SVGEGT in the germline V gene.

Sequencing was done on a sample of PBMCs or T cells enriched from blood (not recorded which). The chain uses TRBV6-2 or TRBV6-3 and TRBJ2-7, with D perhaps matching TRBD1 (6 bases). The origin of this receptor is a woman in her twenties or thirties who had recovered from COVID-19. This CDR3 reads CASSSNRAYYEQYF. In DNA form, the CDR3 reads TGTGCCAGCAGTTCGAACAGGGCGTACTACGAGCAGTACTTC.